This T cell receptor (beta chain) was captured in a study of blood T cell repertoires in COVID-19. Germline V gene sequence: CDR1 LGHNA, CDR2 YSLEER. CDR3 length: 12 amino acids. Trimming took 0 bases from V and 10 from J, leaving 9 bases between them. Generated by immunoSEQ multiplex PCR, the TCRdb table keeps only in-frame clones and is missing some. The sample gives around 140,000 clones, just over 85% of which show up once; less than 5.5% is in the top ten. This receptor was taken from a man aged 45 to 65 who had recovered from COVID-19. The V call is TRBV4-3, the J call TRBJ1-2, with D tentatively TRBD1 (5 bases). Sequenced material: PBMCs or T cells enriched from blood (not recorded which). This chain's CDR3 is CASSQDSRAYTF. Written as DNA, the CDR3 is TGCGCCAGCAGCCAAGATAGCAGGGCCTACACCTTC.